Each of the 5 T cell receptor beta chains below was sequenced from the same sample in a study of T cell clonotyping in hematopoietic cell transplantation. Libraries were prepared by immunoSEQ multiplex PCR; TCRdb keeps only in-frame clonotypes and omits some of them. The table lists about 13,000 clones, more than 90% of them singletons, with 7.8% in the top ten. This material consisted of PBMCs, taken 100 days after allogeneic stem cell transplant. All receptors come from a female patient in her fifties who had an allogeneic stem cell transplant from an unrelated donor, so the T cells may come from the graft donor. Some clones in this sample may be carry-over from other donors' samples.

This clone appeared a single time. The chain couples TRBV5-1 to TRBJ1-1; possible D gene TRBD1, 6 bases. Trimming shortened V by 4 bases and J by 7 bases, and 20 bases separated the two germline ends. There are 15 residues in the CDR3. Germline values: CDR1 SGHRS, CDR2 YFSETQ. CDR3 bases: TGCGCCAGCAGCCACCTAACTCCGGGACAAGTTGAAGCTTTCTTT. Protein product: CASSHLTPGQVEAFF.

This sequence joins TRBV19 and TRBJ1-1; D uncertain. Germline CDR1 reads LNHDA; CDR2 reads SQIVND (reference sequence). CDR3 size: 14 residues. The ends were cut back, 5 bases at V and 5 bases at J, with 15 bases in the middle. CDR3 DNA sequence: TGTGCCAGTAGTCCCCAGGTGGTGGGGACTGAAGCTTTCTTT. This translates into CASSPQVVGTEAFF.

CDR3 nucleotide sequence: TGTGCCAGCAGGACCGGGACAGGGAACGAGCAGTACTTC. Amino acids: CASRTGTGNEQYF. The rearrangement joins TRBV2 to TRBJ2-5, with 9 bases identical to TRBD1. The better agreement between TRBJ2-7 and the DNA end casts doubt on the J call. Germline assignment: CDR1 SNHLY and CDR2 FYNNEI. The length of the CDR3 is 13 residues.

The rearrangement links TRBV5-4 to TRBJ2-7; 8 nucleotides line up with TRBD1. This CDR3 has 14 amino acids. CDR1 SGHNT and CDR2 YYREEE come from the germline V gene (reference sequence). J was trimmed by 3 bases and V by 5 bases; bases with no gene match: 7. In DNA form, the CDR3 reads TGTGCCAGCAGATCAGGACAGGGTGACTACGAGCAGTACTTC. It translates to CASRSGQGDYEQYF.

The rearrangement uses TRBV4-1 and TRBJ2-7; either TRBD1 or TRBD2 may fit D (6 bases each). Germline V lookup: CDR1 MGHRA, CDR2 YSYEKL. Trimming removed 7 bases from V and 7 bases from J, with 23 bases in between. The CDR3 contains 15 residues. This CDR3 reads CASTRSADGGVEQYF. The CDR3 DNA sequence: TGCGCCAGCACCAGGTCAGCGGACGGGGGCGTGGAGCAGTACTTC.